The clone carrying this T cell receptor beta chain was picked up a small number of times. What it binds is not known. These data belong to a study of OX40 agonist ivuxolimab in advanced cancers. The wider study: Cohort: around 86% men, mean age 60, aged roughly 23 to 79.

Measured with immunoSEQ multiplex PCR; TCRdb has only the in-frame clones, and not every one. The sample lists around 63,000 clones; roughly 88% were seen once. The germline gives CDR1 MNHEY, CDR2 SVGAGI. The germline V and J ends were trimmed by 5 bases and 3 bases, with 13 bases remaining between them. The CDR3 loop spans 15 amino acids. Regarding the study as a whole: Clonal expansion among partial responders at 0.1-3.0 mg/kg ranked near the lowest.

The rearrangement uses TRBV6-5 and TRBJ2-2, with D tentatively TRBD1 (5 bases). Specimen: CD4+ or CD8+ T cells sorted from blood, collected in a trial of the OX40 agonist ivuxolimab. The source is an adult with an advanced solid tumor such as melanoma, head and neck, liver or kidney cancer. The CDR3 DNA reads as TGTGCCAGCAGTCGTACAACGACAGACACCGGGGAGCTGTTTTTT. Translating it yields CASSRTTTDTGELFF.